The present TCR beta chain was sequenced within a study of PD-1 blockade in classical Hodgkin lymphoma. General observations from the study: When nivolumab was started under 1 year after ASCT, patients were excluded. Only CD4+ TCR diversity, not CD8+, had risen significantly by C4D1. Lower baseline TCR diversity was reported for newly diagnosed patients than for healthy donors.

The CDR3 sequence is 15 residues long. Germline V gene data show CDR1 as LNHDA and CDR2 as SQIVND (reference sequence). Losses at the gene ends were 2 bases for V and 4 bases for J; bases not matched to a gene: 5. Assay used: immunoSEQ multiplex PCR; TCRdb lists only in-frame clones, some missing. The sample has 32,000 or so clones, about 90% seen once; the top ten hold approximately 0.27%. The time point here: cycle 4 day 1 (C4D1), after 5 to 7 weeks of nivolumab. Every patient relapsed after autologous stem cell transplantation, and brentuximab vedotin exposure varied. Negative selection with magnetic separation was used to purify CD4+ T cells from thawed PBMCs. Worth noting for this clone: Its antigen is as yet unknown.

The receptor was derived from a human donor with classical Hodgkin lymphoma. This rearrangement joins TRBV19 to TRBJ2-3; 8 bases match TRBD1. Specimen: CD4+ T cells from blood, collected before the fourth cycle of nivolumab. The CDR3 protein is CASSITGGFADTQYF. CDR3 nucleotide sequence: TGTGCCAGTAGTATAACAGGGGGATTTGCAGATACGCAGTATTTT.